Sequencing of this TCR beta chain was carried out in a study of T-cell memory formation after mild COVID-19. Findings and limits, study-wide: In second-wave clones peaking day 37, SARS-CoV-2 specificity remained unconfirmed.

The CDR3 is 14 amino acids. The ends were cut back, 3 bases at V and 7 bases at J, with 13 bases in the middle. TCRdb reprocessed the 5' RACE reads via MiXCR and lists one record per CDR3 protein. The sample lists 200,000 to 250,000 distinct CDR3 sequences; approximately 30% were seen once. This clonotype was seen a few times. The antigen remains undetermined. Sequencing input: PBMCs or a T cell subset sorted from them (not recorded which). The chain employs TRBV12-3 or TRBV12-4 and TRBJ2-1; D ambiguous. The origin of this receptor is an adult woman who had mild COVID-19 (a few samples of this study predate the infection). Cell type and time point are not known. The CDR3 sequence: CASSLSSRWNEQFF. CDR3 nucleotide sequence: TGTGCCAGCAGTTTGTCGAGTCGGTGGAATGAGCAGTTCTTC.